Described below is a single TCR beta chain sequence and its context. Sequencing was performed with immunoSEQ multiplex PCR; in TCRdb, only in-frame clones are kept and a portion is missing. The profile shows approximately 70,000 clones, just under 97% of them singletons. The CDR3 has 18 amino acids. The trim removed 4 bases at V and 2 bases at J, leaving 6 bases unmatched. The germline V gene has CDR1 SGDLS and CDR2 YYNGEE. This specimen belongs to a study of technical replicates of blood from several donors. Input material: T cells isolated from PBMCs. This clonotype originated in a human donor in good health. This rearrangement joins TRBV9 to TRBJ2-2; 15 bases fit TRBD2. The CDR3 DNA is TGTGCCAGCAGCATTGGGACTAGCGGGGGGACTAACACCGGGGAGCTGTTTTTT. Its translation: CASSIGTSGGTNTGELFF.